The sequence of this T cell receptor (beta chain) was determined in a study of response to subunit inactivated influenza vaccine. Study results and limitations: Few additional T cells are recruited per seasonal influenza vaccination, authors suggested.

Between the trimmed V and J ends, which lost 2 bases and 8 bases, there was a span of 13 bases. Germline CDR1 is SGHAT and CDR2 is FQNNGV. This CDR3 has 14 residues. To note about this clonotype: Its antigen remains unknown.

In TCRdb, the RT-PCR reads were re-called with MiXCR into one record per CDR3 protein. The sample yields fewer than 600,000 distinct CDR3 sequences, under 8.5% seen once. The chain links TRBV11-2 to TRBJ2-1; tentatively, D is TRBD1 (5 bases). Sequences were derived from PBMCs from blood, sampled around 25 months after vaccination. The source of this sequence is a man in his fifties or sixties who received an inactivated influenza vaccine. CDR3: CASSLTNQGHEQFF. The CDR3 bases are TGTGCCAGCAGCTTAACTAATCAGGGCCATGAGCAGTTCTTC.